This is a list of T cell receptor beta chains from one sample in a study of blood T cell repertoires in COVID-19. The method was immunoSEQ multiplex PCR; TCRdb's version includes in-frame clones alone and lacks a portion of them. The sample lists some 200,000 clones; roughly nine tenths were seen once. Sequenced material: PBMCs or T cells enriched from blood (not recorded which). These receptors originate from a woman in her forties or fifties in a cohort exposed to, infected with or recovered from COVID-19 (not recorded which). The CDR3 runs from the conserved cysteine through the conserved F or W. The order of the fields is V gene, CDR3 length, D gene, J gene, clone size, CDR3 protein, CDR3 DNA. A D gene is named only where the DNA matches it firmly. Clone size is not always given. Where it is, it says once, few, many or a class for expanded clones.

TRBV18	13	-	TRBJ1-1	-	CASSLNRNTEAFF	TGTGCCAGCTCACTGAACAGAAACACTGAAGCTTTCTTT
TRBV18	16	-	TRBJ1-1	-	CASSLLTLGLRTEAFF	TGTGCCAGCTCACTACTAACGCTGGGTTTGAGGACTGAAGCTTTCTTT
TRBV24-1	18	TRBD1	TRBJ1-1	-	CATSDLHWTGGTWAEAFF	TGTGCCACCAGTGATTTGCATTGGACAGGGGGCACTTGGGCTGAAGCTTTCTTT
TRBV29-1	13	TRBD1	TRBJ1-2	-	CSVGQGTYGGYTF	TGCAGCGTCGGACAGGGGACTTATGGAGGCTACACCTTC
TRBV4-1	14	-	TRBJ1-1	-	CASSRVNQGSEAFF	TGCGCCAGCAGCCGAGTTAATCAGGGTTCGGAAGCTTTCTTT
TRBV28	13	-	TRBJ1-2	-	CASSLSTGSGYTF	TGTGCCAGCAGTTTAAGTACAGGGAGTGGCTACACCTTC
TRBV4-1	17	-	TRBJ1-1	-	CASSQAPWGGMNTEAFF	TGCGCCAGCAGCCAAGCTCCGTGGGGCGGCATGAACACTGAAGCTTTCTTT
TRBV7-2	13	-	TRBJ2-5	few	CASSSGLRETQYF	TGTGCCAGCAGTTCAGGGTTACGGGAGACCCAGTACTTC
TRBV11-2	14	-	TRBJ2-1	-	CASSPRTRLNEQFF	TGTGCCAGCAGCCCCCGGACTCGACTCAATGAGCAGTTCTTC
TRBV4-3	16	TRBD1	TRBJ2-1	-	CASSQDHIGGRNEQFF	TGCGCCAGCAGCCAAGATCACATAGGGGGCCGGAATGAGCAGTTCTTC
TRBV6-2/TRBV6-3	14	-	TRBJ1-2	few	CASTPRGVTYGYTF	TGTGCCAGCACCCCTCGCGGAGTCACCTATGGCTACACCTTC
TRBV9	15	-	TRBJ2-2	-	CASRPGRQATGELFF	TGTGCCAGCAGACCTGGGAGGCAGGCCACCGGGGAGCTGTTTTTT
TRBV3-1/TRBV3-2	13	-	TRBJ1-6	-	CASSQDPGRTLHF	TGTGCCAGCAGCCAAGATCCAGGGAGGACCCTCCACTTT
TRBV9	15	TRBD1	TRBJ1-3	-	CASSSRDRTGNTIYF	TGTGCCAGCAGCTCGAGGGACAGGACTGGAAACACCATATATTTT
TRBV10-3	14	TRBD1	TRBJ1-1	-	CAISEHRGGDEAFF	TGTGCCATCAGTGAACACAGGGGGGGGGATGAAGCTTTCTTT
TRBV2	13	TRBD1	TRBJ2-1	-	CASNPGGKGEQFF	TGTGCCAGCAACCCAGGGGGCAAGGGTGAGCAGTTCTTC
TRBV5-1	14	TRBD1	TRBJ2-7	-	CASTLGQSSYEQYF	TGCGCCAGCACCCTGGGACAGAGCTCCTACGAGCAGTACTTC
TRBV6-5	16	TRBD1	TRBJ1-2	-	CASSYSEQGRFYGYTF	TGTGCCAGCAGTTACTCCGAACAGGGGAGGTTCTATGGCTACACCTTC
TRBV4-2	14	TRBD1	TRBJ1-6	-	CASSQGQGDSPLHF	TGTGCCAGCAGCCAAGGGCAGGGGGATTCACCCCTCCACTTT
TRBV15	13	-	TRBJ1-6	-	CATSREPREGLHF	TGTGCCACCAGCAGAGAACCCCGGGAGGGCCTCCACTTT
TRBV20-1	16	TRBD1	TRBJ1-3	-	CSASSSRQGVRNTIYF	TGCAGTGCTAGTAGTTCCAGGCAGGGGGTTAGAAACACCATATATTTT
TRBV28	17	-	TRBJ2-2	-	CASSLGARTFFTGELFF	TGTGCCAGCAGTTTAGGGGCTCGGACATTTTTCACCGGGGAGCTGTTTTTT
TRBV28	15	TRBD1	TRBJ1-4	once	CASRPGTGQNEKLFF	TGTGCCAGCAGACCCGGGACAGGCCAAAATGAAAAACTGTTTTTT
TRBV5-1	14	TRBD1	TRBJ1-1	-	CASSLAGGNTEAFF	TGCGCCAGCAGCTTGGCAGGGGGAAACACTGAAGCTTTCTTT
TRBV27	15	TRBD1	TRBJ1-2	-	CASSLGQGYNYGYTF	TGTGCCAGCAGTCTTGGACAGGGGTATAACTATGGCTACACCTTC
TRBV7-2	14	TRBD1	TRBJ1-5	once	CASSQTGSNQPQHF	TGTGCCAGCAGTCAGACAGGGAGCAATCAGCCCCAGCATTTT
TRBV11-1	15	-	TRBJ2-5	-	CASSPRRRQAATQYF	TGTGCCAGCAGCCCCCGGAGGAGACAGGCAGCGACCCAGTACTTC
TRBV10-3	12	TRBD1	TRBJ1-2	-	CATTQGANGYTF	TGTGCCACAACACAGGGGGCAAATGGCTACACCTTC
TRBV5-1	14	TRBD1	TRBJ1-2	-	CASSPGQRNYGYTF	TGCGCCAGCAGCCCGGGACAGCGAAACTATGGCTACACCTTC
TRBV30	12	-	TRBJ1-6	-	CAWAPGDSPLHF	TGTGCCTGGGCCCCGGGGGATTCACCCCTCCACTTT
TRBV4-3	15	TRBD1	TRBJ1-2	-	CASSQDMKGAGGYTF	TGCGCCAGCAGCCAAGATATGAAGGGGGCCGGAGGCTACACCTTC
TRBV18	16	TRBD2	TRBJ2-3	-	CASSMTSGVSTDTQYF	TGTGCCAGCTCAATGACTAGCGGGGTTAGCACAGATACGCAGTATTTT
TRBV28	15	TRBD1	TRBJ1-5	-	CASTPGTGNNQPQHF	TGTGCCAGCACCCCCGGGACAGGGAACAATCAGCCCCAGCATTTT
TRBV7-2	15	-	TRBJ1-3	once	CASSSQVSSGNTIYF	TGTGCCAGCAGCTCCCAGGTCTCCTCTGGAAACACCATATATTTT
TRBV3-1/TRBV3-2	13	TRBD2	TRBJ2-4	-	CASSPSPSGIQYF	TGTGCCAGCAGCCCCTCGCCTAGCGGCATTCAGTACTTC
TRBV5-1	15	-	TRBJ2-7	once	CASSLGSGLGYEQYF	TGCGCCAGCAGCTTGGGTTCGGGGTTAGGCTACGAGCAGTACTTC
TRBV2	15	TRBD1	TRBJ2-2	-	CASASQGVNTGELFF	TGTGCCAGCGCGAGTCAGGGGGTTAACACCGGGGAGCTGTTTTTT
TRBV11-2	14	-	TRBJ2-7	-	CASSSNRVKNEQYF	TGTGCCAGCAGCTCCAATCGGGTGAAGAACGAGCAGTACTTC
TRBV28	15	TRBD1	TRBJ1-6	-	CASSLPQGANSPLHF	TGTGCCAGCAGTCTCCCCCAGGGGGCCAATTCACCCCTCCACTTT
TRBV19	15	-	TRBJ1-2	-	CASSMAILANYGYTF	TGTGCCAGTAGTATGGCGATCCTAGCTAACTATGGCTACACCTTC
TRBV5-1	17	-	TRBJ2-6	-	CASSLVQGISGANVLTF	TGCGCCAGCAGCTTGGTTCAGGGGATATCTGGGGCCAACGTCCTGACTTTC
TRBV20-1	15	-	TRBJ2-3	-	CSASGSAGSTDTQYF	TGCAGTGCTAGTGGTTCGGCGGGAAGCACAGATACGCAGTATTTT
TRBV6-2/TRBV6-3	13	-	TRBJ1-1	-	CASSYQSNTEAFF	TGTGCCAGCAGTTACCAATCAAACACTGAAGCTTTCTTT
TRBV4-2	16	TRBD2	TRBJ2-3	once	CASSQGLAGSTDTQYF	TGTGCCAGCAGCCAGGGACTAGCGGGGAGCACAGATACGCAGTATTTT
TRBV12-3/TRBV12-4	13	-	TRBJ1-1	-	CASSFNGGTEAFF	TGTGCCAGCAGTTTTAACGGCGGCACTGAAGCTTTCTTT